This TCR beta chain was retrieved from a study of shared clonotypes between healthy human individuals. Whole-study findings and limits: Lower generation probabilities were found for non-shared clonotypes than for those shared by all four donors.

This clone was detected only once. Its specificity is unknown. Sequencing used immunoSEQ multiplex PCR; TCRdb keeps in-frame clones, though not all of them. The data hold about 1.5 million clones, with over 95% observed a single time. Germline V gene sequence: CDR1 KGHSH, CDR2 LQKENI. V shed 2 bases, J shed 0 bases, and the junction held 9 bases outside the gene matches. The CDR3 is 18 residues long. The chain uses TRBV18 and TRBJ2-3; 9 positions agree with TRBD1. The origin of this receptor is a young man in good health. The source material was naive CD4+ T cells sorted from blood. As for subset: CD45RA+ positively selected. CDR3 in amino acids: CASSPSGQGQRSTDTQYF. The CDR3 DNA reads TGTGCCAGCTCACCATCGGGACAGGGTCAGCGTAGCACAGATACGCAGTATTTT.